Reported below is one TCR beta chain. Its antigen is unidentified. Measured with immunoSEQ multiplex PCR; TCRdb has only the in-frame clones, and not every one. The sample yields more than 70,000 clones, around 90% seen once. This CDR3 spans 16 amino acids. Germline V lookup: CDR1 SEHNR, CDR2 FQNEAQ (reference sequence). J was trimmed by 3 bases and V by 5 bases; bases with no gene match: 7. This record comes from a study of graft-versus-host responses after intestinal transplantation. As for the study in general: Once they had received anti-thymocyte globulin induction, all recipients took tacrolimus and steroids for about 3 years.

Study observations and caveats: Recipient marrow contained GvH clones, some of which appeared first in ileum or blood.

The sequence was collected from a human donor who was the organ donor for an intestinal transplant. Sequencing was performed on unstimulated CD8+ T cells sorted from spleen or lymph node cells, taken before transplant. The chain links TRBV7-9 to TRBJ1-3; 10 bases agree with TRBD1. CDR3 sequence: CASSLRQGAFGNTIYF. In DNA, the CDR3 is TGTGCCAGCAGCCTGCGACAGGGGGCTTTTGGAAACACCATATATTTT.